This TCR beta chain was found in a study of blood T cell repertoires in COVID-19. TCRdb's copy holds only in-frame clones and misses some; the assay was immunoSEQ multiplex PCR. The table has some 70,000 clones, around 91% seen once; the top ten hold under 0.65%. The ends lost 5 bases at V and 4 bases at J; junction bases unmatched: 1. Per the germline V gene, CDR1 is LNHDA and CDR2 is SQIVND (reference sequence). This CDR3 has 12 amino acids. The sequence came from a man aged 50-60 years with COVID-19, enrolled during active disease. The V gene is TRBV19, the J gene TRBJ1-2, with TRBD1 identical over 7 bases. Sequencing was done on a sample of peripheral blood. DNA of the CDR3: TGTGCCAGTAGTCGACAGGGCTATGGCTACACCTTC. Translating it yields CASSRQGYGYTF.